This T cell receptor (beta chain) was profiled in a study of OX40 agonist ivuxolimab in advanced cancers. Exclusion of a patient followed from autoimmune disease history or systemic immunosuppression. Germline V gene lookup returns CDR1 SGHTA and CDR2 FQGNSA. Between the trimmed V and J ends, which lost 5 bases and 6 bases, there was a span of 16 bases. The CDR3 runs 14 residues. To note about this clone: What it recognizes is unknown.

The table came from immunoSEQ multiplex PCR; TCRdb's copy has only in-frame clones and leaves some out. The profile shows some 77,000 clones, around 87% of them singletons. Study-wide findings and caveats: Among the nonresponders, some also had low normalized T-cell clonal expansion.

The sample here was CD4+ or CD8+ T cells sorted from blood, taken in a trial of the OX40 agonist ivuxolimab. The chain links TRBV7-2 to TRBJ1-1, with D perhaps TRBD1 (5 bases). The receptor comes from an adult with an advanced solid tumor such as melanoma, head and neck, liver or kidney cancer. CDR3 residues: CASSPLGGGAEAFF. The CDR3 nucleotides are TGTGCCAGCAGCCCCCTCGGGGGAGGCGCTGAAGCTTTCTTT.